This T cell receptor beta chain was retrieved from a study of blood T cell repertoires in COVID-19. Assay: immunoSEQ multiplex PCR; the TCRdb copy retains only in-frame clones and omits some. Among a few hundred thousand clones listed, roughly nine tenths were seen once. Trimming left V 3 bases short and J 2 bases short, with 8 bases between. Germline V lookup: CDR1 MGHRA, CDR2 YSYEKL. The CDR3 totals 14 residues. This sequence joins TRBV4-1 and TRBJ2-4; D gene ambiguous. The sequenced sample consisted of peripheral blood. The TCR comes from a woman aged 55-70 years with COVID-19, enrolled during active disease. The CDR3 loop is CASSHPYSKNIQYF. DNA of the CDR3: TGCGCCAGCAGCCATCCCTACTCCAAAAACATTCAGTACTTC.